This T cell receptor (beta chain) was retrieved from a study of blood T cell repertoires in COVID-19. Overall study: The origin of the acute and convalescent COVID-19 samples was the United States, Italy and Spain. Sample material is recorded as cDNA or gDNA derived from T cells, B-cell-depleted T cells, or PBMCs.

In the authors' workflow: It was from reference gene primer amplification that nucleated cell counts were estimated. This table comes from immunoSEQ multiplex PCR, and its TCRdb copy is limited to in-frame clones, with some not included. V, J and clone size reflect that table, while D and trimming were determined from the DNA. This sample has roughly 200,000 clones, with 80% to 90% found just once. Trimming left V 3 bases short and J 3 bases short, with 19 bases between. The CDR3 is made up of 16 amino acids. Looked up from germline, CDR1 is SGHDT and CDR2 is YYEEEE. The source is a man aged 35 to 55 with active or convalescent COVID-19. This chain joins TRBV5-6 and TRBJ2-7; perhaps TRBD2 as D (6 bases). The sequencing sample was made of peripheral blood. The CDR3 protein is CASSSTEVGGYYEQYF. CDR3 nucleotide sequence: TGTGCCAGCAGCTCGACGGAGGTGGGGGGATACTACGAGCAGTACTTC.